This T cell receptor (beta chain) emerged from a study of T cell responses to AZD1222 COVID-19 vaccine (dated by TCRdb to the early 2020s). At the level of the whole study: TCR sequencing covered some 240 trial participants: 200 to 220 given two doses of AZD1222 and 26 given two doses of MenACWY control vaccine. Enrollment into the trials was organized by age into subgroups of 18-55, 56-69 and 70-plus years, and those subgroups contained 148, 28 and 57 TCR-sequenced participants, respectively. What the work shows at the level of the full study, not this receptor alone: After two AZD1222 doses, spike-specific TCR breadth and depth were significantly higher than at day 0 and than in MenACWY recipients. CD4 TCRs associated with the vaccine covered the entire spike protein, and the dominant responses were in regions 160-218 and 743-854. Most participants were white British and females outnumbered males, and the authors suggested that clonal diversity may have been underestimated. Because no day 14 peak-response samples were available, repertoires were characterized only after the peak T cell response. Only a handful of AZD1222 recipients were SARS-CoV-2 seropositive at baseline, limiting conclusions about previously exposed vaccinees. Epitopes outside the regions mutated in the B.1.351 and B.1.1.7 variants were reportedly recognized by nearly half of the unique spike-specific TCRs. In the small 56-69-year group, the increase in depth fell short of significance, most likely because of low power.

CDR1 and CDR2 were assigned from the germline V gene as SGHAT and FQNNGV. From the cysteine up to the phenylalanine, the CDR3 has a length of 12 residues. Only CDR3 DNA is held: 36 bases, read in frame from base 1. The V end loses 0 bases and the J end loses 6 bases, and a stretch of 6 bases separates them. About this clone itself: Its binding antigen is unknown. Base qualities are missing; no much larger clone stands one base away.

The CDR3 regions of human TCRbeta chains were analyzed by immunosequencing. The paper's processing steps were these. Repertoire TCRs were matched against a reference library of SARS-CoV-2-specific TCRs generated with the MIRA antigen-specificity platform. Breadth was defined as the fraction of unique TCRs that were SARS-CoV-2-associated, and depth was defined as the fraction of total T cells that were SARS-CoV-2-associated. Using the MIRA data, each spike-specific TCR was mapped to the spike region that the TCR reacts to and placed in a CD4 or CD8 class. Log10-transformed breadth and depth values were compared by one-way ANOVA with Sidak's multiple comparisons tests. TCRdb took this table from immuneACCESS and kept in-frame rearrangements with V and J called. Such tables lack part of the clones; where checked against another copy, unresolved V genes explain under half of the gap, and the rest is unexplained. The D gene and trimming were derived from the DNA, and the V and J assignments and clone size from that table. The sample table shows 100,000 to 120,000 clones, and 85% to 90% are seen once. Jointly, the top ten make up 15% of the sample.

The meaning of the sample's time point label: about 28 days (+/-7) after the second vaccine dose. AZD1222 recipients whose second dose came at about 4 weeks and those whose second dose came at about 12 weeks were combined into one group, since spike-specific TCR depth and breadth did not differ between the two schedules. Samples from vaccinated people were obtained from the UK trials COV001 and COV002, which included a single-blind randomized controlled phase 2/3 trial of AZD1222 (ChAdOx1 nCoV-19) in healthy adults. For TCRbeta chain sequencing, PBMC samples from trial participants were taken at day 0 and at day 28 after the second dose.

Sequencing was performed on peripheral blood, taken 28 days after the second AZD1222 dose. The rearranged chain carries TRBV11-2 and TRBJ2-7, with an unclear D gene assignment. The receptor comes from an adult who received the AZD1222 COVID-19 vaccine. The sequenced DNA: TGTGCCAGCAGCTTAGATCGGAGCGAGCAGTACTTC. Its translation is CASSLDRSEQYF.